The sequence of this T cell receptor beta chain was determined in a study of T cells in tumors after PD-1 blockade. The overall study: Patients received pembrolizumab 200 mg every 3 weeks or cemiplimab 350 mg every 2 weeks. On average, peripheral blood gave about 110,000 TCR templates and tens of thousands of unique clonotypes.

Germline values: CDR1 LGHDT, CDR2 YNNKEL (reference sequence). This CDR3 is built from 13 residues. Trimming took off 4 bases at V and 2 bases at J, with 9 bases between the two ends. Some clones are missing from TCRdb's copy, which holds only in-frame ones; the method was immunoSEQ multiplex PCR. The sample yields roughly 14,000 clones, around 80% seen once. This clone was observed a single time. The source of this sequence is a human donor with basal cell carcinoma. The chain joins TRBV3-1 (or the pseudogene TRBV3-2) to TRBJ2-7, with D maybe TRBD1 (6 bases). The material was PBMCs, obtained after anti-PD-1 treatment. CDR3 sequence (DNA): TGTGCCAGCAGCCCGGACAGAACCTACGAGCAGTACTTC. This gives the protein CASSPDRTYEQYF.